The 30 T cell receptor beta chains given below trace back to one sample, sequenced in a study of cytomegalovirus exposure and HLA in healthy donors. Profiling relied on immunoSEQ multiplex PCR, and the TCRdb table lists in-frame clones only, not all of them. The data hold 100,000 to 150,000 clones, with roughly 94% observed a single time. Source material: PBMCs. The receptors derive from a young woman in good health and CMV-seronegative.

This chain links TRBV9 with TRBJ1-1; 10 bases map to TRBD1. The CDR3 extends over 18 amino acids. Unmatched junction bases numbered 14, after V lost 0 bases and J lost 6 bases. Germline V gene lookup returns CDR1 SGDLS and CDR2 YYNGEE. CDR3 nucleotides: TGTGCCAGCAGCGTAGTGAGTGAGGGGACAGGGGTGGGGGCTGAAGCTTTCTTT. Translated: CASSVVSEGTGVGAEAFF.

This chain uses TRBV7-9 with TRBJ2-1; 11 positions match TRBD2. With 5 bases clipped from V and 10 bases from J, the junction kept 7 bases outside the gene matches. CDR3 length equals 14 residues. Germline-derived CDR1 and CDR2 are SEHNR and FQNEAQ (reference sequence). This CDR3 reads CASSPPLAGVEQFF. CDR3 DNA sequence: TGTGCCAGCAGCCCCCCACTAGCGGGAGTAGAGCAGTTCTTC.

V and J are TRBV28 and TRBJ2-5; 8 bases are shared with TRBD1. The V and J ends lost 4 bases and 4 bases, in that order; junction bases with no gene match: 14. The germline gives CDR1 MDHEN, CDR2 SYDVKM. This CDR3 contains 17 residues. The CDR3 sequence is CASSSSPRQGSPETQYF. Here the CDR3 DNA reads TGTGCCAGCAGTTCCTCTCCAAGACAGGGGTCCCCAGAGACCCAGTACTTC.

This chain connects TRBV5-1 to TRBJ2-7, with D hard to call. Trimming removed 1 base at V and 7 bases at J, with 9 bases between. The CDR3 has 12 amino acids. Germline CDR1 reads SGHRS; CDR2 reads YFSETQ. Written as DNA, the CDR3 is TGCGCCAGCAGCTTGTCATTTGAGGAGCAGTACTTC. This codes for CASSLSFEEQYF.

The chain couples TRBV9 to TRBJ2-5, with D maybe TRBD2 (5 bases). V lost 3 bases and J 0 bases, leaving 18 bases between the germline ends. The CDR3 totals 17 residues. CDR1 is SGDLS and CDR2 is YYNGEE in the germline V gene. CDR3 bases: TGTGCCAGCAGCGAACCCCCGGGGTCCGCGAACCAAGAGACCCAGTACTTC. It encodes CASSEPPGSANQETQYF.

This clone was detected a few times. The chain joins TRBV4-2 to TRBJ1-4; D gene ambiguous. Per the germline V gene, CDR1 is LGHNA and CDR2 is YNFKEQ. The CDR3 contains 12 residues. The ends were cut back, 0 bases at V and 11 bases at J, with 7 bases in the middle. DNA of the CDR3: TGTGCCAGCAGCCAAGATTATGGCAAACTGTTTTTT. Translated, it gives CASSQDYGKLFF.

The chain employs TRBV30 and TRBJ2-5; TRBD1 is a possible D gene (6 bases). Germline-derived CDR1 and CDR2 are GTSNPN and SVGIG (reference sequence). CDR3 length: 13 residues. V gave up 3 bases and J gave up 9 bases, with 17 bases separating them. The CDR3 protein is CAWSRPGDLAQYF. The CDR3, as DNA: TGTGCCTGGAGCCGCCCAGGGGATCTGGCCCAGTACTTC.

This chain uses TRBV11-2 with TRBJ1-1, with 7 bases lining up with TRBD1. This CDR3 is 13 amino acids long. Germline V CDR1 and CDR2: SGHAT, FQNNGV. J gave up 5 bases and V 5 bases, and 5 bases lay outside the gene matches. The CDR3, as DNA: TGTGCCAGCAGCGGGCAGGGGGGAACTGAAGCTTTCTTT. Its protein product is CASSGQGGTEAFF.

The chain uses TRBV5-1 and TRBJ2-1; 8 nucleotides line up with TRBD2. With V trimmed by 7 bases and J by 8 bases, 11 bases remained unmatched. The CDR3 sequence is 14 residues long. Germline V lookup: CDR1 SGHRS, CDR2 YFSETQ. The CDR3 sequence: CASSDGGGSDEQFF. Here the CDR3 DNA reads TGCGCCAGCTCAGACGGGGGGGGCAGCGATGAGCAGTTCTTC. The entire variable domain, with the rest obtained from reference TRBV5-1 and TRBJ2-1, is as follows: KAGVTQTPRYLIKTRGQQVTLSCSPISGHRSVSWYQQTPGQGLQFLFEYFSETQRNKGNFPGRFSGRQFSNSRSEMNVSTLELGDSALYLCASSDGGGSDEQFFGPGTRLTVL.

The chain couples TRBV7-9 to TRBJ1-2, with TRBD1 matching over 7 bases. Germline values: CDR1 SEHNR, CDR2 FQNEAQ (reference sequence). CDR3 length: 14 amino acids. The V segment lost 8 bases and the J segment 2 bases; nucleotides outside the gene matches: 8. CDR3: CASGPGTVNYGYTF. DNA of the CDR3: TGTGCCAGCGGACCTGGGACAGTCAACTATGGCTACACCTTC.

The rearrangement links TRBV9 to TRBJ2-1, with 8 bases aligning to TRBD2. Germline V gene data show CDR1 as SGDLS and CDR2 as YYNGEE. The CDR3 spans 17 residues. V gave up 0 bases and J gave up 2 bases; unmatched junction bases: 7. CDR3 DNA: TGTGCCAGCAGCGTAGGAGGTAGCGGGACCCCCTACAATGAGCAGTTCTTC. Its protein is CASSVGGSGTPYNEQFF.

This CDR3 is CASSLQGGSGKNNEQFF. Here the CDR3 DNA reads TGTGCCAGCAGCCTACAGGGCGGTAGCGGGAAAAACAATGAGCAGTTCTTC. The rearrangement uses TRBV9 and TRBJ2-1; 8 bases agree with TRBD2. The ends lost 4 bases at V and 5 bases at J; junction bases unmatched: 14. Germline lookup yields CDR1 SGDLS and CDR2 YYNGEE. The CDR3 is made up of 17 amino acids.

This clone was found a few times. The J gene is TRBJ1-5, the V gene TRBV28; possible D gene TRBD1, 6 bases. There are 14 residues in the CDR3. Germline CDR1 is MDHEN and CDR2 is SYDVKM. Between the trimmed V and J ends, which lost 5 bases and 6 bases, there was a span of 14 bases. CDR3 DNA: TGTGCCAGCAGTGAGACAGGACGCGGTCAGCCCCAGCATTTT. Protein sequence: CASSETGRGQPQHF.

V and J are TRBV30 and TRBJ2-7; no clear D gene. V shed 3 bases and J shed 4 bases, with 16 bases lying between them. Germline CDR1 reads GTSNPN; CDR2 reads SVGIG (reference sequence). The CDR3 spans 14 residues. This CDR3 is CAWSEARYPYEQYF. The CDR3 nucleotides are TGTGCCTGGAGCGAAGCGCGTTACCCTTACGAGCAGTACTTC. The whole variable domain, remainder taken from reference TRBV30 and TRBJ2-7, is SQTIHQWPATLVQPVGSPLSLECTVEGTSNPNLYWYRQAAGRGLQLLFYSVGIGQISSEVPQNLSASRPQDRQFILSSKKLLLSDSGFYLCAWSEARYPYEQYFGPGTRLTVT.

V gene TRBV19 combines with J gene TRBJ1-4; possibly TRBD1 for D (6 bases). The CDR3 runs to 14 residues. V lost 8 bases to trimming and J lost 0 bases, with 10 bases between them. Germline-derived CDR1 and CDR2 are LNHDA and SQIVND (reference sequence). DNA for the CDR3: TGTGCCAGTGGGGGGGCTGCAACTAATGAAAAACTGTTTTTT. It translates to CASGGAATNEKLFF.

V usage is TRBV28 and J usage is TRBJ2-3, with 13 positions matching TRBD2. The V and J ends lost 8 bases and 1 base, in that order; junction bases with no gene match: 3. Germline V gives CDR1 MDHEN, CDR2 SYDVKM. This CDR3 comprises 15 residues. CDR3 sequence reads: CASGTSGKGTDTQYF. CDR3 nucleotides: TGTGCCAGCGGGACTAGCGGGAAGGGCACAGATACGCAGTATTTT.

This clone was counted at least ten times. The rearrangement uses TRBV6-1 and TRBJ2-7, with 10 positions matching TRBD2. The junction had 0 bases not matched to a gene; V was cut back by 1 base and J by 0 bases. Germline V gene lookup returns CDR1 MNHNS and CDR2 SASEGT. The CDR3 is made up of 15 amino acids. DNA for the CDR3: TGTGCCAGCAGTGAAGGGACTAGCGGCTCCTACGAGCAGTACTTC. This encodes CASSEGTSGSYEQYF.

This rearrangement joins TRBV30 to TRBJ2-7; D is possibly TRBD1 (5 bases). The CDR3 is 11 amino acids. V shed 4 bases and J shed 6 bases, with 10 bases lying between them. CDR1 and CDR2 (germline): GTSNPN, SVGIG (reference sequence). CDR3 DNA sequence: TGTGCCTGGACGGCAGGGCGCGAGCAGTACTTC. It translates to CAWTAGREQYF.

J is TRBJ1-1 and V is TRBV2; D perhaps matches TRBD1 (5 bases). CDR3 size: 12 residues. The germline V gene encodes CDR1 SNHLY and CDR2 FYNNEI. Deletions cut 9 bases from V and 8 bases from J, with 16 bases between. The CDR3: CASSRGSGEAFF. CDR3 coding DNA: TGTGCCAGTTCGCGGGGGAGTGGAGAAGCTTTCTTT.

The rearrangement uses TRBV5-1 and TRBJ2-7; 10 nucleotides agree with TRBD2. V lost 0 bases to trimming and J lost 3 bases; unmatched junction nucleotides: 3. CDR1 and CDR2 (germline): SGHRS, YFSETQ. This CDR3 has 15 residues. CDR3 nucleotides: TGCGCCAGCAGCTTGGTTCTAGCGGGGGACTACGAGCAGTACTTC. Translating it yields CASSLVLAGDYEQYF. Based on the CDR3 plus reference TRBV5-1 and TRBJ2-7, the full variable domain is KAGVTQTPRYLIKTRGQQVTLSCSPISGHRSVSWYQQTPGQGLQFLFEYFSETQRNKGNFPGRFSGRQFSNSRSEMNVSTLELGDSALYLCASSLVLAGDYEQYFGPGTRLTVT.

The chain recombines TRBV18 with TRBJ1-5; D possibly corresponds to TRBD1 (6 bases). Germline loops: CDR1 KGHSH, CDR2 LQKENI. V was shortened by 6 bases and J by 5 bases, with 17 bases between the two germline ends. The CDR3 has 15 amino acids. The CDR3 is CASSPGGGRDQPQHF. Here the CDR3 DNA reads TGTGCCAGCTCGCCCGGCGGGGGCCGCGATCAGCCCCAGCATTTT.

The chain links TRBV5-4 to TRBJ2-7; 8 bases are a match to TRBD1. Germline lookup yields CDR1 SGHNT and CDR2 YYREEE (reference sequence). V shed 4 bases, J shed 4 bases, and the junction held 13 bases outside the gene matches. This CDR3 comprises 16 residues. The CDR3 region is CASSTGGTGIKYEQYF. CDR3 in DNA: TGTGCCAGCAGCACAGGTGGGACAGGAATCAAATACGAGCAGTACTTC. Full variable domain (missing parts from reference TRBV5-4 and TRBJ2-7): ETGVTQSPTHLIKTRGQQVTLRCSSQSGHNTVSWYQQALGQGPQFIFQYYREEENGRGNFPPRFSGLQFPNYSSELNVNALELDDSALYLCASSTGGTGIKYEQYFGPGTRLTVT.

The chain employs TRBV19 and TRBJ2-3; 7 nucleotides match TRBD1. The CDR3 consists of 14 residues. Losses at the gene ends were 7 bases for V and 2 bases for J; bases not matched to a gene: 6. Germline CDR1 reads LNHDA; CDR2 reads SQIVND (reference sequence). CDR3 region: CASTDRAATDTQYF. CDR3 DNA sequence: TGTGCCAGTACCGACAGGGCGGCCACAGATACGCAGTATTTT.

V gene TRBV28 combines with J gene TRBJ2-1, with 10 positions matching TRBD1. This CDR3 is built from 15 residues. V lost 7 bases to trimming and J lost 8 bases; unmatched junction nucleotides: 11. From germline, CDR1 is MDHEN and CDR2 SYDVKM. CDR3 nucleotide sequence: TGTGCCAGCACCCAAGGGACAGGGGTTTGGCATGAGCAGTTCTTC. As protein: CASTQGTGVWHEQFF. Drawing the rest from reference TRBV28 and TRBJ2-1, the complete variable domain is DVKVTQSSRYLVKRTGEKVFLECVQDMDHENMFWYRQDPGLGLRLIYFSYDVKMKEKGDIPEGYSVSREKKERFSLILESASTNQTSMYLCASTQGTGVWHEQFFGPGTRLTVL.

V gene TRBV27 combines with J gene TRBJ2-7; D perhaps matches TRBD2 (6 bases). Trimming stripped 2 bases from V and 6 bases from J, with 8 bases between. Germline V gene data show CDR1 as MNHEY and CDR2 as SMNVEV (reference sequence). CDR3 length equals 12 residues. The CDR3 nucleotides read TGTGCCAGCAGTTTAACGGGGGTCGAGCAGTACTTC. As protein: CASSLTGVEQYF.

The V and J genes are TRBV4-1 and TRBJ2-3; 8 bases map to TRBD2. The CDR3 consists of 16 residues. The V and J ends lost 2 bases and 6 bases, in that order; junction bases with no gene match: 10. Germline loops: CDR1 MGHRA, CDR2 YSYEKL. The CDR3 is CASSQLVGGVRDTQYF. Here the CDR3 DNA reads TGCGCCAGCAGCCAACTCGTCGGGGGGGTGAGGGATACGCAGTATTTT.

This CDR3 reads CASSFAGVLQETQYF. The CDR3 bases are TGTGCCAGCAGCTTCGCGGGAGTACTTCAAGAGACCCAGTACTTC. The chain uses TRBV7-3 and TRBJ2-5; 7 nucleotides align to TRBD2. Germline trimming cut 3 bases from V and 2 bases from J; bases unmatched to any gene: 6. The CDR3 contains 15 residues. The germline CDR1 and CDR2 sequences are SGHTA and FQGTGA.

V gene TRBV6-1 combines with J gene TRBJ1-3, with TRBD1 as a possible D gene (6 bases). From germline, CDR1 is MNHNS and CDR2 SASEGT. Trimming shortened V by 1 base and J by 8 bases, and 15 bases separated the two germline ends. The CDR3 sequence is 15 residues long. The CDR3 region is CASSEVGGLRDTIYF. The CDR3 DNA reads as TGTGCCAGCAGTGAAGTCGGGGGGCTGCGGGACACCATATATTTT.

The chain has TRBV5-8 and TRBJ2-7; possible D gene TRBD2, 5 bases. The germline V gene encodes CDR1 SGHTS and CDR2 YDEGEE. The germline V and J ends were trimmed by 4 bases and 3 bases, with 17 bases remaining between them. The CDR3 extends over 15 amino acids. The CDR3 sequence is CASSRTGIESYEQYF. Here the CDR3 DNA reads TGTGCCAGCAGCAGAACCGGGATCGAAAGCTACGAGCAGTACTTC.

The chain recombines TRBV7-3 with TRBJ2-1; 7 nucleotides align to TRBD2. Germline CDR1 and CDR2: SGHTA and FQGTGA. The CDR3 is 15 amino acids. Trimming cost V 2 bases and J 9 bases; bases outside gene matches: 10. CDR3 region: CASSLSSSSGAEQFF. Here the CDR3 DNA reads TGTGCCAGCAGCTTATCGAGTTCGAGCGGGGCTGAGCAGTTCTTC.